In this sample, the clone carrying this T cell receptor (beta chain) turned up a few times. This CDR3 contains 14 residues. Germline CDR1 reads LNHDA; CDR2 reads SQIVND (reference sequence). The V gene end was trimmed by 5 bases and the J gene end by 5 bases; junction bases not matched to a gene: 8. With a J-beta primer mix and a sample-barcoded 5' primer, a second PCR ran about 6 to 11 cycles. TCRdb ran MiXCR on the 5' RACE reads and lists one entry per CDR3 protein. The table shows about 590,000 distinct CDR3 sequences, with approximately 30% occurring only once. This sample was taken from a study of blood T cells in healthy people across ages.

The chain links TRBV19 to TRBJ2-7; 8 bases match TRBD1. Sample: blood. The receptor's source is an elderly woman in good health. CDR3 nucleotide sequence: TGTGCCAGTAGTGTTCGACAGGGGTACCACGAGCAGTACTTC. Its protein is CASSVRQGYHEQYF.